This TCR beta chain comes out of a study of beta chain features in type 1 diabetes. The CDR3 is made up of 15 amino acids. V lost 5 bases to trimming and J lost 4 bases, with 17 bases between them. Germline V CDR1 and CDR2: LGHNA, YSLEER. TCRB transcripts that were expressed got sequenced, as all of the isolated RNA had been reverse transcribed. Produced via immunoSEQ multiplex PCR; TCRdb's table is partial and in-frame only. The profile shows about 130,000 clones, around a tenth of them singletons. The sequence derives from a man aged 18-30 years in good health. Sequences were obtained from central memory CD4+ T cells from blood. The chain couples TRBV4-3 to TRBJ2-5; maybe TRBD2 (6 bases). CDR3 bases: TGCGCCAGCAGCATTACGCGGGATTCTGCAGAGACCCAGTACTTC. It yields the protein CASSITRDSAETQYF.